This entry lists 21 T cell receptor beta chains sequenced from one sample in a study of T cells in Graves' hyperthyroidism and ophthalmopathy. TCR beta CDR3 region amplification was performed from RNA transcripts. In the first-round RT-PCR of the TCR CDR3, the HTBI primer set was used. TCRdb processed the multiplex PCR reads anew with MiXCR; each CDR3 protein has one entry. Seen here are nearly 750,000 distinct CDR3 sequences, roughly a third observed once, and the top ten hold roughly 31%. The sample consisted of blood. The receptors derive from a woman aged 35 to 49 with Graves' hyperthyroidism.

The V and J genes are TRBV13 and TRBJ1-6, with D uncertain. Germline V gives CDR1 PRHDT, CDR2 FYEKMQ (reference sequence). The CDR3 has 14 residues. Trimming took 0 bases from V and 14 from J, leaving 14 bases between them. The CDR3, as DNA: TGTGCCAGCAGCTTAGGCCGGACTTTGGCAACCCTCCACTTT. Its translation: CASSLGRTLATLHF.

This clonotype has a count of ten or more. V usage is TRBV7-9 and J usage is TRBJ2-7; unclear D gene. The CDR3 has 14 residues. V was clipped by 5 bases and J by 1 base, with 12 bases between them. In germline, CDR1 is SEHNR, CDR2 FQNEAQ (reference sequence). CDR3 bases: TGTGCCAGCAGCCCTGATCCGTCGTCCTACGAGCAGTACTTC. It codes for CASSPDPSSYEQYF.

In its sample, this clonotype was seen many times. The chain couples TRBV29-1 to TRBJ2-5; 9 bases are a match to TRBD1. This CDR3 comprises 15 residues. V dropped 6 bases and J dropped 4; count of bases not matched to a gene: 12. Germline-derived CDR1 and CDR2 are SQVTM and ANQGSEA. CDR3: CSVSDDRGFRETQYF. CDR3 sequence (DNA): TGCAGCGTATCCGACGACAGGGGGTTTAGAGAGACCCAGTACTTC.

A word on this clonotype: One base separates it from a far larger clone, so it is likely a read error. This rearrangement joins TRBV12-3 or TRBV12-4 to TRBJ1-1; unclear D gene. This CDR3 spans 12 amino acids. Trimming left V 1 base short and J 6 bases short, with 6 bases between. This CDR3 is CASSLEGSEAFF. In DNA form, the CDR3 reads TGTGCCAGCAGTTTAGAGGGCTCTGAAGCTTTCTTT.

This clonotype was counted many times. V and J are TRBV4-3 and TRBJ1-6; TRBD1 matches at 8 bases. Germline assignment: CDR1 LGHNA and CDR2 YSLEER. The CDR3 length is 15 residues. V trimming: 3 bases; J trimming: 6 bases; junction bases outside the gene matches: 4. The CDR3 loop is CASSQGDRGNSPLHF. In DNA form, the CDR3 reads TGCGCCAGCAGCCAGGGTGACAGGGGTAATTCACCCCTCCACTTT.

About this clonotype: A read error may produce the germline difference seen at one junction end. V usage is TRBV7-2 and J usage is TRBJ2-7, with 11 positions matching TRBD2. The germline gives CDR1 SGHTA, CDR2 FQGNSA. The CDR3 totals 14 residues. DNA of the CDR3: TGTGCCAGCAGCTGGAAGACTAGCGGGGCCCCACATTCCTTC. As protein: CASSWKTSGAPHSF.

This clonotype was seen ten or more times. This chain uses TRBV11-1 with TRBJ1-1; no clear D gene. The germline V and J ends were trimmed by 1 base and 11 bases, with 14 bases remaining between them. In germline, CDR1 is SGHAT, CDR2 FQDESV (reference sequence). The CDR3 has 13 residues. CDR3 coding DNA: TGTGCCAGCAGCTTAGTACGGGATTCAGAGGCTTTCTTT. This gives the protein CASSLVRDSEAFF.

The chain couples TRBV20-1 to TRBJ1-6; possibly TRBD1 for D (6 bases). Trimming removed 6 bases from V and 6 bases from J, with 21 bases in between. The length of the CDR3 is 16 residues. Germline V lookup: CDR1 DFQATT, CDR2 SNEGSKA (reference sequence). This CDR3 is CSANDPKEGGNSPLHF. CDR3 nucleotides: TGCAGTGCCAACGACCCCAAAGAGGGGGGTAATTCACCCCTCCACTTT.

This clonotype was observed at least ten times. The V gene is TRBV15, the J gene TRBJ1-2; weak D call: TRBD1 (5 bases). The CDR3 sequence is 17 residues long. In germline, CDR1 is LNHNV, CDR2 YYDKDF (reference sequence). The ends were cut back, 1 base at V and 0 bases at J, with 15 bases in the middle. CDR3 nucleotide sequence: TGTGCCACCAGCAGAGTACGGACAACCGAGCCTAACTATGGCTACACCTTC. Translation: CATSRVRTTEPNYGYTF. Full variable domain (missing parts from reference TRBV15 and TRBJ1-2): DAMVIQNPRYQVTQFGKPVTLSCSQTLNHNVMYWYQQKSSQAPKLLFHYYDKDFNNEADTPDNFQSRRPNTSFCFLDIRSPGLGDTAMYLCATSRVRTTEPNYGYTFGSGTRLTVV.

This clonotype showed up just a few times. V gene TRBV4-3 combines with J gene TRBJ1-1, with TRBD1 as a possible D gene (5 bases). The V end lost 0 bases, the J end lost 5 bases, and 16 bases lay between the germline ends. Looked up from germline, CDR1 is LGHNA and CDR2 is YSLEER. This CDR3 spans 16 amino acids. The CDR3 DNA follows: TGCGCCAGCAGCCAAGATCGCTGGGGGATGAGGACTGAAGCTTTCTTT. Translation: CASSQDRWGMRTEAFF.

This clonotype was counted ten times or more. The CDR3 DNA is TGTGCCATCAGACCTGACAGGGGTTCTGGAACCGGGGAGCTGTTTTTT. It is translated as CAIRPDRGSGTGELFF. The gene calls are TRBV10-3 and TRBJ2-2; 8 bases fit TRBD1. The CDR3 totals 16 residues. V gave up 6 bases and J gave up 5 bases; unmatched junction bases: 11. The germline V gene has CDR1 ENHRY and CDR2 SYGVKD.

This clonotype was picked up a small number of times. Here the CDR3 DNA reads TGTGCCAGCAGCGTCACAGGGGGAGCCGGGGAGCTGTTTTTT. This translates into CASSVTGGAGELFF. V and J are TRBV7-8 and TRBJ2-2, with 8 bases identical to TRBD1. Germline assignment: CDR1 SGHVS and CDR2 FQNEAQ. The length of the CDR3 is 14 residues. J gave up 6 bases and V 5 bases, and 5 bases lay outside the gene matches.

The rearrangement links TRBV29-1 to TRBJ2-5; 7 bases match TRBD2. V lost 7 bases to trimming and J lost 5 bases; unmatched junction nucleotides: 7. There are 12 residues in the CDR3. From germline, CDR1 is SQVTM and CDR2 ANQGSEA. This CDR3 reads CSALRGGETQYF. As DNA, the CDR3 is TGCAGCGCCCTAAGGGGAGGGGAGACCCAGTACTTC.

In its sample, this clonotype was seen many times. The chain is built from TRBV15 and TRBJ1-5; a possible D gene is TRBD1 (5 bases). CDR1 is LNHNV and CDR2 is YYDKDF in the germline V gene (reference sequence). CDR3 length: 12 amino acids. The V gene lost 0 bases and the J gene lost 16 bases, with 13 bases spanning the gap. CDR3 DNA sequence: TGTGCCACCAGCAGAGATCTGGGACCGGAACATTTT. Translation: CATSRDLGPEHF.

To note about this clonotype: A much larger clone differs from this one at a single base, so this may be a read error. The rearrangement joins TRBV7-3 to TRBJ2-5, with D maybe TRBD1 (6 bases). V shed 5 bases and J shed 4 bases, with 14 bases lying between them. The V gene's germline CDR1 is SGHTA and CDR2 FQGTGA. CDR3 length: 14 amino acids. In DNA, the CDR3 is TGTGCCAGCAGCCGGATCGGGACAAGAGAGACCCAGTACTTC. This codes for CASSRIGTRETQYF.

This rearrangement joins TRBV2 to TRBJ2-7; 9 bases match TRBD1. V lost 5 bases, J lost 3 bases, and 8 bases stayed unmatched. The CDR3 is 15 amino acids. Germline CDR1 reads SNHLY; CDR2 reads FYNNEI. For the CDR3, the DNA is TGTGCCAGCAGTACGGGACAGGGCATTGGCTACGAGCAGTACTTC. It specifies CASSTGQGIGYEQYF.

This clonotype appeared a few times. The chain carries TRBV6-2 or TRBV6-3 and TRBJ2-2, with unresolved D. Germline loops: CDR1 MNHEY, CDR2 SVGEGT. CDR3 size: 13 residues. V dropped 7 bases and J dropped 7 bases, with 13 bases sitting between them. CDR3 sequence reads: CASTPLGDGELFF. The DNA of the CDR3 is TGTGCCAGCACCCCTCTTGGGGACGGGGAGCTGTTTTTT.

This clonotype appeared many times. The rearrangement uses TRBV28 and TRBJ1-6; D ambiguous. The CDR3 runs to 12 residues. CDR1 is MDHEN and CDR2 is SYDVKM in the germline V gene. Trimming stripped 5 bases from V and 14 bases from J, with 13 bases between. CDR3: CASSPLAKSLHF. The CDR3 nucleotides read TGTGCCAGCAGTCCCCTAGCAAAATCCCTCCACTTT.

This clonotype was observed at least ten times. The chain employs TRBV10-3 and TRBJ2-7, with unresolved D. The ends were cut back, 11 bases at V and 2 bases at J, with 16 bases in the middle. The CDR3 covers 13 residues. Looked up from germline, CDR1 is ENHRY and CDR2 is SYGVKD. CDR3 residues: CALRPSDTYEQYF. The CDR3 DNA reads as TGTGCCCTCCGTCCCTCAGACACCTACGAGCAGTACTTC.

The V and J genes are TRBV6-2 or TRBV6-3 and TRBJ2-5; 8 bases agree with TRBD1. This CDR3 has 15 amino acids. Germline-derived CDR1 and CDR2 are MNHEY and SVGEGT. With V trimmed by 8 bases and J by 5 bases, 13 bases remained unmatched. CDR3 amino acids: CASGRLPRTGETQYF. The CDR3 DNA is TGTGCCAGCGGCCGACTACCGAGGACAGGGGAGACCCAGTACTTC.

As for this clonotype: Relative to the germline gene, one junction end is altered; a read error may explain this. The chain recombines TRBV10-2 with TRBJ1-1; TRBD1 is a possible D gene (5 bases). Per germline, CDR1 WSHSY and CDR2 SAAADI. The CDR3 extends over 16 amino acids. DNA of the CDR3: TGTGCCAGCAGTCCTGGGCGCGGACACCTGAACACTGAAGCTTTCTTT. Translated: CASSPGRGHLNTEAFF.